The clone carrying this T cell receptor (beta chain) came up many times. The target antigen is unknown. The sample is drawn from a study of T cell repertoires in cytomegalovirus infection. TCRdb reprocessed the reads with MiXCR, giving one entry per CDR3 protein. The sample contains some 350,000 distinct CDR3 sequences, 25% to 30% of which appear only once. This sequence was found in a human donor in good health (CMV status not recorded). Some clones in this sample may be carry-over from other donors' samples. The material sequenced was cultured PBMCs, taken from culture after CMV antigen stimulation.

The CDR3 protein is CASRPSGTSGGEQYF. The DNA for the CDR3 is TGTGCCAGCAGGCCCTCCGGGACTAGCGGGGGTGAGCAGTACTTC. This sequence joins TRBV7-9 and TRBJ2-7; 14 positions agree with TRBD2. This CDR3 contains 15 residues. CDR1 SEHNR and CDR2 FQNEAQ come from the germline V gene (reference sequence). Trimming took 6 bases from V and 7 from J; bases not matched to a gene: 8. Combining the CDR3 with reference TRBV7-9 and TRBJ2-7 gives the whole variable domain DTGVSQNPRHKITKRGQNVTFRCDPISEHNRLYWYRQTLGQGPEFLTYFQNEAQLEKSRLLSDRFSAERPKGSFSTLEIQRTEQGDSAMYLCASRPSGTSGGEQYFGPGTRLTVT.